These T cell receptor beta chains were read from a single sample in a study of cytomegalovirus exposure and HLA in healthy donors. Generated by immunoSEQ multiplex PCR, the TCRdb table keeps only in-frame clones and is missing some. The table has around 200,000 clones, 80% to 85% seen once. Sequenced input: PBMCs. Receptors originate from a woman aged 18 to 35 in good health and CMV-seropositive. Both conserved end residues are part of each CDR3. D genes are given only for firm matches. The listing skips clone size in some rows; elsewhere it reads once, few, many or a size class.

v_gene	d_gene	abundance	j_gene	CDR3nt	CDR3aa
TRBV7-3	TRBD2	-	TRBJ2-1	TGTGCCAGCAGACTAGCGGGGGGCAACAATGAGCAGTTCTTC	CASRLAGGNNEQFF
TRBV11-3	TRBD2	-	TRBJ2-3	TGTGCCAGCAGCCCGGGGGGGGGCAGCACAGATACGCAGTATTTT	CASSPGGGSTDTQYF
TRBV6-1	TRBD1	-	TRBJ2-7	TGTGCCAGCAGTAACCGGGACAGGGGAAACGAGCAGTACTTC	CASSNRDRGNEQYF
TRBV7-9	-	-	TRBJ1-1	TGTGCCAGCAGCCCCGGACTGGGGGAAGCTTTCTTT	CASSPGLGEAFF
TRBV2	-	-	TRBJ1-1	TGTGCCAGCAGGGGGCTGGAAGCTTTCTTT	CASRGLEAFF
TRBV5-4	TRBD1	-	TRBJ2-3	TGTGCCAGCAGCCTGACAGGGGGCCTCCTCCTTAGCACAGATACGCAGTATTTT	CASSLTGGLLLSTDTQYF
TRBV6-1	-	-	TRBJ1-5	TGTGCCAGCAGTGATCGGCAGGGCAATCAGCCCCAGCATTTT	CASSDRQGNQPQHF
TRBV6-4	TRBD2	few	TRBJ2-1	TGTGCCAGCAGTGACTCCCGTAGGGGTACGGGACTAGCCCCACTTTTAGGGCCCAATGAGCAGTTCTTC	CASSDSRRGTGLAPLLGPNEQFF
TRBV9	-	-	TRBJ1-2	TGTGCCAGCAGCGTAGGAGCCATTCCTAACTATGGCTACACCTTC	CASSVGAIPNYGYTF
TRBV6-5	TRBD2	-	TRBJ2-3	TGTGCCAGCAGTTCTCCCGGGACTACTAGCACAGATACGCAGTATTTT	CASSSPGTTSTDTQYF
TRBV9	TRBD1	-	TRBJ2-3	TGTGCCAGCAGCGTATGGGACAGTGTGGAGGCAGATACGCAGTATTTT	CASSVWDSVEADTQYF
TRBV6-5	TRBD2	-	TRBJ2-7	TGTGCCAGCAGTTACTCGACTAGCGCTCCTTCCTACGAGCAGTACTTC	CASSYSTSAPSYEQYF
TRBV15	-	few	TRBJ1-6	TGTGCCACCAGCAGAGAACAGGGATTGATTTCACCCCTCCACTTT	CATSREQGLISPLHF
TRBV7-9	-	-	TRBJ1-4	TGTGCCAGCAGCTCATTTGCAACTAATGAAAAACTGTTTTTT	CASSSFATNEKLFF
TRBV25-1	TRBD1	-	TRBJ2-7	TGTGCCAGCAAGCCGTGGGCAGGGGGTCGGAACGAGCAGTACTTC	CASKPWAGGRNEQYF
TRBV4-3	-	-	TRBJ1-6	TGCGCCAGCAGCCAAGATCGCGGCAGTAATTCACCCCTCCACTTT	CASSQDRGSNSPLHF
TRBV6-5	-	-	TRBJ2-1	TGTGCCAGCAGTTTCTATGCAGGGCTTGGGAACAATGAGCAGTTCTTC	CASSFYAGLGNNEQFF
TRBV2	-	-	TRBJ2-1	TGTGCCAGCAGTGACGTACAGGGAATCCACAATGAGCAGTTCTTC	CASSDVQGIHNEQFF
TRBV4-1	-	-	TRBJ1-1	TGCGCCAGCAGCCGTCCGGGGATGAACACTGAAGCTTTCTTT	CASSRPGMNTEAFF
TRBV2	-	-	TRBJ2-1	TGTGCCAGCAGTGAATCCCCTGCCTACAATGAGCAGTTCTTC	CASSESPAYNEQFF
TRBV4-2	-	-	TRBJ2-1	TGTGCCAGCAGCCAAGGGTTCGAGGCGGGGAATGAGCAGTTCTTC	CASSQGFEAGNEQFF
TRBV7-2	-	-	TRBJ1-2	TGTGCCAGCAGCTTAGGCTGGGACGGGGGTTCCTACACCTTC	CASSLGWDGGSYTF
TRBV7-2	TRBD1	-	TRBJ2-6	TGTGCCAGCAGCTTAGCTACACCACAGGGGGTTGGGGCCAACGTCCTGACTTTC	CASSLATPQGVGANVLTF
TRBV25-1	-	-	TRBJ2-3	TGTGCCAGCAGTGGTGGTTTAGCGGTCACAGATACGCAGTATTTT	CASSGGLAVTDTQYF
TRBV11-2	-	-	TRBJ1-1	TGTGCCAGCAGCTTGAGCTCAGGGATGAACACTGAAGCTTTCTTT	CASSLSSGMNTEAFF
TRBV9	TRBD2	-	TRBJ2-3	TGTGCCAGCAGCGGAGTTCCCTCAAGCGGGGGGGCCCCGGATACGCAGTATTTT	CASSGVPSSGGAPDTQYF
TRBV5-1	-	once	TRBJ2-3	TGCGCCAGCAGCTACCTGACGGACTACACAGATACGCAGTATTTT	CASSYLTDYTDTQYF
TRBV6-5	-	once	TRBJ2-7	TGTGCCAGCAGTTACACGCAGTCAACCCCTTACGAGCAGTACTTC	CASSYTQSTPYEQYF
TRBV9	-	-	TRBJ2-3	TGTGCCAGCAGCGTAGTGTGGCAGGGGCCCATGGCTACGCAGTATTTT	CASSVVWQGPMATQYF
TRBV9	TRBD2	-	TRBJ2-3	TGTGCCAGCAGCGTAGTCGCGGGGGGACCCTCGGCTACGCAGTATTTT	CASSVVAGGPSATQYF
TRBV30	TRBD2	-	TRBJ2-1	TGTGCCTGGAGTGGCAAAGGACTAGCGGGGGGTCTTTACAATGAGCAGTTCTTC	CAWSGKGLAGGLYNEQFF
TRBV29-1	TRBD2	-	TRBJ2-5	TGCAGCGTTGTGCGGGGGGGCCCAGAGACCCAGTACTTC	CSVVRGGPETQYF
TRBV6-6	-	few	TRBJ2-2	TGTGCCACCCTGGTTGGCGGGTACACCGGGGAGCTGTTTTTT	CATLVGGYTGELFF